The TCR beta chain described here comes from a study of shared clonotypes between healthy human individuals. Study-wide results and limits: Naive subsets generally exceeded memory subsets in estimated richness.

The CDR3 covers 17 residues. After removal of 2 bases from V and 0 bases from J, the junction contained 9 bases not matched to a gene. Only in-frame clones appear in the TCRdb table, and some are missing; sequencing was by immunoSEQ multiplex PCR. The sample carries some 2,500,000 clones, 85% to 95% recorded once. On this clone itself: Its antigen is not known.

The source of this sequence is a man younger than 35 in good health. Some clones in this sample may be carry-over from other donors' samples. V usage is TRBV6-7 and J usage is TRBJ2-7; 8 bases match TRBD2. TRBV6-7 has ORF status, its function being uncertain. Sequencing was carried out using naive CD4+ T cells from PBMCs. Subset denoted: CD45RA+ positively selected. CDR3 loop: CASSYLLTGGSSYEQYF. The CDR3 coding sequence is TGTGCCAGCAGTTACCTTCTCACGGGAGGGAGCTCCTACGAGCAGTACTTC.